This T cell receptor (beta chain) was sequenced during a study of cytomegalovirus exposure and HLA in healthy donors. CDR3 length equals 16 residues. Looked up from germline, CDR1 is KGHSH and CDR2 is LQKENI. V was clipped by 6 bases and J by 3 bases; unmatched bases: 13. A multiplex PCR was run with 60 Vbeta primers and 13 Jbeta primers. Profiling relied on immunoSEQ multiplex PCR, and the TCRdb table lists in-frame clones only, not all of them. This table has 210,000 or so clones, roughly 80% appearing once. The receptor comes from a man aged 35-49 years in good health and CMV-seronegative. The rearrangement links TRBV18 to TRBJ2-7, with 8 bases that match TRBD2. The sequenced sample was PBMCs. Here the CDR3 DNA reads TGTGCCAGCTCCCCGCTAAGGGCGGGGGGATTCTACGAGCAGTACTTC. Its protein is CASSPLRAGGFYEQYF.